This T cell receptor beta chain was obtained from a study of tumor and adjacent non-tumor tissue in lung cancer. To note about this clonotype: A junction end diverges from the germline sequence, so it may reflect a read error.

RNA was extracted from bulk tissue without any cell sorting. More than 3 cm separated this lung sample from the edge of the tumor. Three rounds of nested PCR, following a modified ARM-PCR protocol, produced the TCRbeta library. MiXCR, run by TCRdb on the multiplex PCR reads, gives a single entry per CDR3 protein. Altogether 80,000 or so distinct CDR3 sequences are present, approximately 78% being singletons, with the ten largest covering 51%. The CDR3 is made up of 15 amino acids. Germline CDR1 DFQATT, CDR2 SNEGSKA (reference sequence). The TCR sequence derives from a man aged 60 to 69 with non-small cell lung cancer. The sequencing input was distant non-tumor lung tissue. The chain joins TRBV20-1 to TRBJ2-1, with TRBD2 matching over 10 bases. The CDR3 is CDADSAGGPWNEQFF. In DNA form, the CDR3 reads TGCGATGCTGACTCAGCGGGGGGGCCCTGGAATGAGCAGTTTTTC.